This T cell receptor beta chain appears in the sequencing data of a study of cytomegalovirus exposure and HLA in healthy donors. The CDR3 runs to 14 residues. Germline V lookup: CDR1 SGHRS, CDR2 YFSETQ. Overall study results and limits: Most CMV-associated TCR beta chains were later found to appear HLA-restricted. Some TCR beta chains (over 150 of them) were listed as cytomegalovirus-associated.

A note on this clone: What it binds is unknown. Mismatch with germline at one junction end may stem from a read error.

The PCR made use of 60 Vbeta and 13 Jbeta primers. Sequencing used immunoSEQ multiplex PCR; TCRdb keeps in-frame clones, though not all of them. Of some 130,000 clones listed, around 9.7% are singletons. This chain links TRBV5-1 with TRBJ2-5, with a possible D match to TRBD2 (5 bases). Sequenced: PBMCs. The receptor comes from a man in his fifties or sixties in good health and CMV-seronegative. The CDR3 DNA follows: TGCGCCAGCAACTTGGCTACGGGGCAAGAGACCCAGTACTTC. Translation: CASNLATGQETQYF.